This T cell receptor (beta chain) stems from a study of T cells expressing NK-cell markers. Overall study: CD3+CD56+NKG2C+, CD3+CD56+NKG2C- and CD3+CD56-NKG2C+ T cells, once sorted, supplied the TCR beta repertoires. Serological testing identified seven of the eight sequenced donors as HCMV-seropositive and one as seronegative.

The study, taken as a whole, reports: These clonotypes, the leaders elsewhere, also led the CD3+CD56-NKG2C+ fraction in four donors.

CDR3 length equals 13 residues. Looked up from germline, CDR1 is SGHTA and CDR2 is FQGNSA. In generating TCR beta cDNA, 5'RACE template switching with UMIs was used. TCRdb reanalyzed the 5' RACE reads, giving one entry per CDR3 protein sequence and no DNA. This sample's table has 350,000 to 500,000 distinct CDR3 sequences. Remarks on this clonotype: What it binds is unknown.

The V call is TRBV7-2, the J call TRBJ1-1; TCRdb names TRBD1, which stays unverified in the absence of DNA. The specimen sequenced was blood T cells: a sorted CD56 or NKG2C T cell subset, CD4+ or CD8+ T cells, or bulk PBMC T cells (not recorded which). This clonotype was sampled from a woman aged 18-69 years in good health. The CDR3 loop reads CASSSQGNTEAFF.